Included here is one T cell receptor beta chain sequence, with context. What it binds is unknown. At one end the junction does not follow the germline gene, possibly because of a read error. This record comes from a study of tumor-infiltrating lymphocytes in primary liver carcinoma. For the study at large: Tumors were staged T1-T3 N0M0 and measured about 4 to 11 cm across. Study-wide findings and caveats: Just about 7-25% of leading clones were found in every one of five regions. Significantly larger top-250-clone fractions were found in tumors than in blood (p = 0.039).

The CDR3 runs to 15 residues. CDR1 ENHRY and CDR2 SYGVKD come from the germline V gene. cDNA specific to TCR beta was made from 450 to 650 ng of total RNA, with a constant-region primer employed for priming. The TCR beta library was amplified through three nested multiplex PCR rounds in a modified ARM-PCR procedure. TRBV1-TRBV30 forward and Cbeta reverse primers drove the first two roughly 10-cycle rounds. TCRdb recomputed calls from the multiplex PCR reads with MiXCR, one row per CDR3 protein. Among 40,000 to 55,000 distinct CDR3 sequences listed, 55% to 75% were seen once. Unsorted bulk tissue of roughly 18-32 mg yielded co-extracted RNA and DNA. Tumor samples each held over 80% viable tumor cells.

Material: liver tumor tissue from sampling region 5. Subset here: tumor region T5, tumor centre. V gene TRBV10-3 combines with J gene TRBJ2-3, with D perhaps matching TRBD1 (6 bases). The sequence was obtained from a man aged 40-50 years with primary liver carcinoma and hepatitis B virus infection. The CDR3, as DNA: TGTGCCCTCAGTAAGGACAGCCCTGGCATAGATACGCAGTATTTT. It is translated as CALSKDSPGIDTQYF.